This record concerns one T cell receptor (beta chain) sequence. Its matching antigen is unknown. The source of the sample is a study of cytomegalovirus exposure and HLA in healthy donors. About the study: Within an early data release were about 80 million unique TCRs drawn from HLA-typed donors. Broader study findings: Productive status was seen about 90% or about 30% of the time for most TCR beta V segments in an earlier analysis.

Per germline, CDR1 SNHLY and CDR2 FYNNEI. Trimming cost V 3 bases and J 3 bases, with 14 bases left between them. The CDR3 sequence is 15 residues long. A multiplex PCR was run with 60 Vbeta primers and 13 Jbeta primers. TCRdb's table, derived via immunoSEQ multiplex PCR, lists solely in-frame clones and lacks some. Recorded here are 140,000 to 150,000 clones; the top ten clones represent approximately 1%. When sampled, the donors appeared nominally healthy, though they likely had unrecorded immune exposures. The source of this sequence is a male donor in good health and CMV-seronegative. This chain uses TRBV2 with TRBJ1-2; D not resolved. Sequencing input: PBMCs. CDR3 DNA: TGTGCCAGCAGTGACATACCACAATCCCACTATGGCTACACCTTC. Translating it yields CASSDIPQSHYGYTF.